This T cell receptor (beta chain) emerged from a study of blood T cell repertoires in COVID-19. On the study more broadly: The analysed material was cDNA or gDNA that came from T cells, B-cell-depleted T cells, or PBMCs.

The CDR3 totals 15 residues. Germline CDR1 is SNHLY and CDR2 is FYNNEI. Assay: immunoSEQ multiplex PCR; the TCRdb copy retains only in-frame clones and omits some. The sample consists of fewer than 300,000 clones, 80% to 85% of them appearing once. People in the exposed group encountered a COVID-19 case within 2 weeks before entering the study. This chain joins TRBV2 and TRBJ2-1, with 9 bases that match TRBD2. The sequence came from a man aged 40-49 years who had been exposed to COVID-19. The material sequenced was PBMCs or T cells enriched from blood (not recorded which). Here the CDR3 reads CASEKVPSGKEEQFF. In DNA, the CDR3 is TGTGCTTCAGAAAAAGTTCCTAGCGGGAAGGAAGAGCAGTTCTTC.